This TCR beta chain was recorded in a study of T cells in Graves' hyperthyroidism and ophthalmopathy. V shed 5 bases and J 5 bases; nucleotides not matched to a gene: 8. The germline CDR1 and CDR2 sequences are ENHRY and SYGVKD. The CDR3 has 15 residues. Notes on the study in general: Most thyroid clonotypes expanded above 0.001 were also detected in blood. From stable hyperthyroidism, ophthalmopathy was separated by a 13 V-J model.

No ophthalmopathy progression within 18 months constituted stable Graves' hyperthyroidism. Patients aged 18 to 65 had newly diagnosed hyperthyroidism lasting under 2 months. There are many counts of this clonotype. Its specificity is not known. RNA transcripts served as the template for amplifying TCR beta CDR3 regions. First-round RT-PCR targeting the TCR CDR3 was performed with the HTBI primer set. Via MiXCR, TCRdb re-called the multiplex PCR reads, giving one row per CDR3 protein. Of roughly 720,000 distinct CDR3 sequences in the sample, around 15% were seen once. The chain joins TRBV10-3 to TRBJ1-5, with 8 bases aligning to TRBD1. Material: blood. This TCR was sampled from a man over 45 with Graves' hyperthyroidism. The CDR3 protein is CAISPDRGRDQPQHF. CDR3 bases: TGTGCCATCAGTCCCGACAGGGGACGGGATCAGCCCCAGCATTTT.